Below, 9 T cell receptor beta chains from the same sample are listed, as sequenced in a study of T cell responses to AZD1222 COVID-19 vaccine. Here immunoSEQ multiplex PCR was the method, and the copy in TCRdb shows in-frame clones only, minus some. The sample carries some 170,000 clones, just over 90% recorded once. The sequenced sample was peripheral blood, obtained on day 0 of AZD1222 vaccination. These receptors were taken from an adult in good health.

This clone was counted once. This sequence joins TRBV24-1 and TRBJ1-3; D is possibly TRBD1 (5 bases). Germline values: CDR1 KGHDR, CDR2 SFDVKD. V was cut by 6 bases and J by 4 bases, with 21 bases left in between. The CDR3 sequence is 17 residues long. The CDR3 sequence is CATSLLGTVLSGNTIYF. The CDR3 DNA sequence: TGTGCCACCAGTTTACTCGGGACGGTCCTCTCAGGAAACACCATATATTTT.

This clone was counted a single time. The V gene is TRBV12-3 or TRBV12-4, the J gene TRBJ2-7; no clear D gene. V lost 1 base and J 3 bases, leaving 1 base between the germline ends. The CDR3 totals 11 residues. DNA of the CDR3: TGTGCCAGCAGTTTAGGCTACGAGCAGTACTTC. Translating it yields CASSLGYEQYF.

This clone was recorded only once. This sequence joins TRBV3-1 (or the pseudogene TRBV3-2) and TRBJ1-6; 7 positions agree with TRBD1. This CDR3 comprises 16 residues. Looked up from germline, CDR1 is LGHDT and CDR2 is YNNKEL (reference sequence). Germline trimming cut 1 base from V and 7 bases from J; bases unmatched to any gene: 7. The CDR3 loop is CASSQVGQAPNSPLHF. Written as DNA, the CDR3 is TGTGCCAGCAGCCAAGTAGGACAGGCCCCAAATTCACCCCTCCACTTT.

The V gene is TRBV5-4, the J gene TRBJ1-3, with 8 bases matching TRBD1. Germline loops: CDR1 SGHNT, CDR2 YYREEE (reference sequence). CDR3 length equals 16 residues. V gave up 0 bases and J gave up 4 bases; unmatched junction bases: 6. The CDR3: CASSLVGDRLGNTIYF. The CDR3 nucleotides are TGTGCCAGCAGCTTGGTTGGGGACAGGCTGGGAAACACCATATATTTT. Supplemented by reference TRBV5-4 and TRBJ1-3, the full variable domain reads ETGVTQSPTHLIKTRGQQVTLRCSSQSGHNTVSWYQQALGQGPQFIFQYYREEENGRGNFPPRFSGLQFPNYSSELNVNALELDDSALYLCASSLVGDRLGNTIYFGEGSWLTVV.

This clone was seen a handful of times. The J gene is TRBJ1-2, the V gene TRBV3-1 (or the pseudogene TRBV3-2); the D is unclear. The CDR3 spans 15 residues. Germline V gives CDR1 LGHDT, CDR2 YNNKEL (reference sequence). Trimming took 1 base from V and 1 from J, leaving 10 bases between them. The CDR3 region is CASSQAPGGNYGYTF. In DNA, the CDR3 is TGTGCCAGCAGCCAAGCTCCAGGCGGTAACTATGGCTACACCTTC.

This sequence joins TRBV28 and TRBJ1-5, with a possible D match to TRBD1 (6 bases). V was pared by 5 bases and J by 0 bases, with 14 bases between. This CDR3 region has 16 residues. Germline CDR1 reads MDHEN; CDR2 reads SYDVKM. The DNA for the CDR3 is TGTGCCAGCAGTCTTCCCCCAGGGGTTAGCAATCAGCCCCAGCATTTT. Amino acid sequence: CASSLPPGVSNQPQHF.

The chain links TRBV27 to TRBJ2-2; 9 positions agree with TRBD1. V shed 5 bases and J 6 bases; nucleotides not matched to a gene: 4. This CDR3 comprises 14 residues. CDR1 and CDR2 (germline): MNHEY, SMNVEV (reference sequence). CDR3 protein: CASSQQGAAGELFF. The CDR3, as DNA: TGTGCCAGCAGTCAACAGGGGGCTGCCGGGGAGCTGTTTTTT.

The CDR3 sequence: CASSSMDKSDQPQHF. The CDR3 DNA sequence: TGTGCCAGCAGCTCGATGGACAAGTCGGATCAGCCCCAGCATTTT. V gene TRBV6-5 combines with J gene TRBJ1-5; perhaps TRBD1 as D (5 bases). The CDR3 consists of 15 residues. Germline CDR1 MNHEY, CDR2 SVGAGI. The V and J ends lost 6 bases and 5 bases respectively, with 17 bases between them.

The chain combines TRBV19 with TRBJ2-4, with a tentative D call TRBD1 (5 bases). Trimming cost V 3 bases and J 0 bases, with 12 bases left between them. The length of the CDR3 is 16 residues. In germline, CDR1 is LNHDA, CDR2 SQIVND (reference sequence). CDR3 loop: CASSIETGLAKNIQYF. The CDR3, as DNA: TGTGCCAGTAGTATTGAAACAGGCCTAGCCAAAAACATTCAGTACTTC.